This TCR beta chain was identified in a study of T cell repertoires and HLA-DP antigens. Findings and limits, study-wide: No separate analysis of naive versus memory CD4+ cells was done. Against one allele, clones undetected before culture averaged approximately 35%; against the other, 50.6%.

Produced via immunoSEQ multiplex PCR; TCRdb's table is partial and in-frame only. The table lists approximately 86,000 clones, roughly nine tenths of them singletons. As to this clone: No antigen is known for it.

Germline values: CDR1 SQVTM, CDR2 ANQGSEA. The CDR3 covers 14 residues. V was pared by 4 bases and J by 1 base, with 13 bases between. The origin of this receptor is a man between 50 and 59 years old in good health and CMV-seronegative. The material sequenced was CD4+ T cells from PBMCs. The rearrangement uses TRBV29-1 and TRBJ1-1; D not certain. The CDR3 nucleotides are TGCAGCGTTGGACCGATTCTTCGGAACACTGAAGCTTTCTTT. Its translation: CSVGPILRNTEAFF.